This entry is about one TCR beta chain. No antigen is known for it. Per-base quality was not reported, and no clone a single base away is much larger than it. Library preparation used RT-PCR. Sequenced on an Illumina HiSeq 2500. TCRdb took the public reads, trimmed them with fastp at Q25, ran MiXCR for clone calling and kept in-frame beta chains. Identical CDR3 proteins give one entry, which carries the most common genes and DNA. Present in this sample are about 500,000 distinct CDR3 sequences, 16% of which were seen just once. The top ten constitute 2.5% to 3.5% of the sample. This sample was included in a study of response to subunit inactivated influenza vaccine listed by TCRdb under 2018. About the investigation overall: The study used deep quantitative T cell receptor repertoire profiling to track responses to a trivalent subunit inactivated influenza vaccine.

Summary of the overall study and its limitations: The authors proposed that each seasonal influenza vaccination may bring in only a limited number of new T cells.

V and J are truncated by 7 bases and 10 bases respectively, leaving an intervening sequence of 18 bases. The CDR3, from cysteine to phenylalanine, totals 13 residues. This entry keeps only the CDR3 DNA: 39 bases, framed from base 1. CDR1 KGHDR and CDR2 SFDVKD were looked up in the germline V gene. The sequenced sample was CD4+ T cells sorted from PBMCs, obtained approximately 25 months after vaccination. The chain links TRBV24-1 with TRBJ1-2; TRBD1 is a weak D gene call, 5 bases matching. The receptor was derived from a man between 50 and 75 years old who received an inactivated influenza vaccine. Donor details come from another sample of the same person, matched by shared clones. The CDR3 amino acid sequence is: CATRESGAHHYTF. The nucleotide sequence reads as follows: TGTGCCACCAGGGAATCCGGGGCCCACCACTACACCTTC.